The T cell receptor (beta chain) described here comes from a study of blood T cell repertoires in COVID-19. Study-wide context: Samples came from the United States, Italy and Spain, spanning acute and convalescent COVID-19. PBMCs, B-cell-depleted T cells, or T cells provided the cDNA or gDNA that made up the material.

CDR3 length equals 13 residues. V lost 4 bases and J lost 9, with 15 bases in between. Per the germline V gene, CDR1 is SGHVS and CDR2 is FNYEAQ. Original data processing: Amplification from reference gene primers served as the basis for estimated nucleated cell counts. Sequencing used immunoSEQ multiplex PCR; TCRdb keeps in-frame clones, though not all of them. V and J calls and clone size are copied from that table; D and trimming were computed from the DNA. The table shows some 100,000 clones, with roughly 90% occurring only once. The clonotype comes from a man aged 45-65 years with active COVID-19. The chain has TRBV7-6 and TRBJ1-1, with D possibly being TRBD1 (5 bases). Sequenced sample: peripheral blood. The CDR3 nucleotides are TGTGCCAGCAGCTCAGGGTCTGAAAACCAAGCTTTCTTT. Translation gives CASSSGSENQAFF.